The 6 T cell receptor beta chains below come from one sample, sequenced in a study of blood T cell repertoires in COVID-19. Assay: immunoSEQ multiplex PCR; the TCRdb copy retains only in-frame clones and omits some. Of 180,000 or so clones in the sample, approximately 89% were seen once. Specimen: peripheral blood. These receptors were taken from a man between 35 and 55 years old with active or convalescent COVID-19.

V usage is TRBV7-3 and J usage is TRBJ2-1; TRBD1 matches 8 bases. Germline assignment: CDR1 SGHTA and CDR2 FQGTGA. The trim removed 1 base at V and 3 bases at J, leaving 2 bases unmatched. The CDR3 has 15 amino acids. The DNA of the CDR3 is TGTGCCAGCAGCTTAAAGGGACAGGACTACAATGAGCAGTTCTTC. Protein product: CASSLKGQDYNEQFF.

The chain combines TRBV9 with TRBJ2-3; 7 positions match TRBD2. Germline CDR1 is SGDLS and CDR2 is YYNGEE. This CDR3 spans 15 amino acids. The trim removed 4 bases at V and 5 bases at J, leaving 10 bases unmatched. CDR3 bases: TGTGCCAGCAGCTCCGCCCCCCGGGGGGTAGATACGCAGTATTTT. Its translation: CASSSAPRGVDTQYF.

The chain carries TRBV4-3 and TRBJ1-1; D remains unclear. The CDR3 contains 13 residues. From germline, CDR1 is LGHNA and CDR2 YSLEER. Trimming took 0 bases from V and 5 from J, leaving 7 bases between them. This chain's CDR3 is CASSQDRRTEAFF. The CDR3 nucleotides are TGCGCCAGCAGCCAAGACAGGAGGACTGAAGCTTTCTTT.

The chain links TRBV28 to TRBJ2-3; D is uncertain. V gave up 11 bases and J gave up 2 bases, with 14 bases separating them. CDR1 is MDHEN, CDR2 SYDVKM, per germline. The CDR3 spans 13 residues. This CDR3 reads CASSETLTDTQYF. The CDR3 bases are TGTGCCTCGTCCGAGACACTCACAGATACGCAGTATTTT.

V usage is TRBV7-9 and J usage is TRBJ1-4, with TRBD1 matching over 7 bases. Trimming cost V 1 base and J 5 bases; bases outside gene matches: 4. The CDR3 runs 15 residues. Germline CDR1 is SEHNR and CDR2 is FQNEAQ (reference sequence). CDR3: CASSLETGSNEKLFF. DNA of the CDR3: TGTGCCAGCAGCTTAGAGACAGGGTCGAATGAAAAACTGTTTTTT.

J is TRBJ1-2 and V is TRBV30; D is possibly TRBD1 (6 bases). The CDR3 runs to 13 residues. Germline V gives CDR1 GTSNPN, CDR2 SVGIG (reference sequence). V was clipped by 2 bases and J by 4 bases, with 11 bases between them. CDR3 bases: TGTGCCTGGAGTTACGGACAGACCTATGGCTACACCTTC. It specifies CAWSYGQTYGYTF.